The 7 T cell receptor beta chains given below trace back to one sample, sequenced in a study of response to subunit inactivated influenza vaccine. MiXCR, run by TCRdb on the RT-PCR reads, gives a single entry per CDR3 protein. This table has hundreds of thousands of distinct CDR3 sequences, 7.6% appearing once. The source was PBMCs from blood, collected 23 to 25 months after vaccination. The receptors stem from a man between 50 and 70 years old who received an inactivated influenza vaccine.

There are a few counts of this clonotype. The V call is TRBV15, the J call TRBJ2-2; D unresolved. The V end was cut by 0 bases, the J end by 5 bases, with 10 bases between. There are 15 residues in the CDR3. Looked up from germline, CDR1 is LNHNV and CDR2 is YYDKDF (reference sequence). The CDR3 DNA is TGTGCCACCAGCAGAGATACAGTCGGGACCGGGGAGCTGTTTTTT. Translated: CATSRDTVGTGELFF.

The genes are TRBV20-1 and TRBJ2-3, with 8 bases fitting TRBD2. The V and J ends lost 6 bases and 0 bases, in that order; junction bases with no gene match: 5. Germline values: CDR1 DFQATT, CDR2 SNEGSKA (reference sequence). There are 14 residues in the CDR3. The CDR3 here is CSARERGSTDTQYF. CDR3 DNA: TGCAGTGCCCGCGAGCGGGGGAGCACAGATACGCAGTATTTT.

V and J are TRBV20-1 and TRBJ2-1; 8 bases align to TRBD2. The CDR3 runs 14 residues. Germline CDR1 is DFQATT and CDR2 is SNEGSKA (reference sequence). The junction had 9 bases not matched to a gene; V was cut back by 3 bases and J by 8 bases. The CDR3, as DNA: TGCAGTGCTAGGGGTGGGACTAGTTACCATGAGCAGTTCTTC. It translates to CSARGGTSYHEQFF.

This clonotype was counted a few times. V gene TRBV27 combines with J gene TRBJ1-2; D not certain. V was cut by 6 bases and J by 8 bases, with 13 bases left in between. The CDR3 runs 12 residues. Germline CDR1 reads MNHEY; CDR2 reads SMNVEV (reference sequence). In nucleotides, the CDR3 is TGTGCCAGCAGCCCCCGAGGGATAGGCTACACCTTC. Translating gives CASSPRGIGYTF.

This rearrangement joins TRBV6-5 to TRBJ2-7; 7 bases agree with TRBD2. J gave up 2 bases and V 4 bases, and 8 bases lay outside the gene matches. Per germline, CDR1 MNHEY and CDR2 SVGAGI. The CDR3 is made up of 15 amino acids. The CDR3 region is CASSSGGFSTYEQYF. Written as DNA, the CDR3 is TGTGCCAGCAGTTCGGGAGGATTTTCAACCTACGAGCAGTACTTC.

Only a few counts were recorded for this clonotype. The CDR3, as DNA: TGTGCCAGCAGTACCCGGGACAGGGGGCGGGGAAACACCATATATTTT. It specifies CASSTRDRGRGNTIYF. The chain couples TRBV12-3 or TRBV12-4 to TRBJ1-3; TRBD1 agrees at 12 bases. The CDR3 sequence is 16 residues long. Trimming cost V 5 bases and J 4 bases; bases outside gene matches: 6.

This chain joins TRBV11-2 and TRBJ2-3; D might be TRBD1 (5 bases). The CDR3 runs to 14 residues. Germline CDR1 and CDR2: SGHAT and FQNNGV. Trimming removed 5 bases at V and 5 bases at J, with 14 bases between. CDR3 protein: CASSPRQFRDTQYF. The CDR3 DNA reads TGTGCCAGCAGCCCAAGACAGTTCCGAGATACGCAGTATTTT.